Listed here are 28 T cell receptor beta chains from one sample, sequenced in a study of blood T cell repertoires in COVID-19. Sequencing was performed with immunoSEQ multiplex PCR; in TCRdb, only in-frame clones are kept and a portion is missing. The sample holds some 150,000 clones; about nine tenths are singletons and the top ten take less than 0.95%. Sequencing input: peripheral blood. These receptors were collected from a woman aged 50 to 65 with acute or convalescent COVID-19.

V is TRBV19 and J is TRBJ1-3; possibly TRBD1 for D (6 bases). Germline V gene lookup returns CDR1 LNHDA and CDR2 SQIVND (reference sequence). This CDR3 has 14 residues. Trimming left V 7 bases short and J 2 bases short, with 12 bases between. CDR3: CASTTGPAGNTIYF. The CDR3 DNA follows: TGTGCCAGTACTACAGGGCCGGCTGGAAACACCATATATTTT.

The chain employs TRBV6-5 and TRBJ1-2; TRBD1 might be the D (6 bases). With 4 bases removed from V and 9 bases from J, the gap between germline ends came to 18 bases. CDR1 MNHEY and CDR2 SVGAGI come from the germline V gene. CDR3 length: 14 residues. CDR3 sequence (DNA): TGTGCCAGCAGTTTTTCTAACAGGGAGCGGAGCTACACCTTC. Its protein is CASSFSNRERSYTF.

The chain uses TRBV30 and TRBJ1-5; D perhaps matches TRBD1 (6 bases). Germline loops: CDR1 GTSNPN, CDR2 SVGIG (reference sequence). V lost 2 bases and J 5 bases, leaving 13 bases between the germline ends. The CDR3 spans 14 residues. The CDR3 loop is CAWSRSRGDQPQHF. CDR3 DNA: TGTGCCTGGAGTAGATCCAGGGGTGATCAGCCCCAGCATTTT.

This clone was seen only once. The rearrangement uses TRBV10-3 and TRBJ1-1, with 8 positions matching TRBD1. Trimming at V came to 0 bases and at J to 0 bases, leaving 12 bases not matched to a gene. The CDR3 consists of 19 residues. Germline V CDR1 and CDR2: ENHRY, SYGVKD. In DNA form, the CDR3 reads TGTGCCATCAGTGAGTCTCCCTATCAGACAGGGGTGATGAACACTGAAGCTTTCTTT. This sequence encodes CAISESPYQTGVMNTEAFF.

V gene TRBV11-2 combines with J gene TRBJ2-5, with 8 bases fitting TRBD2. V was clipped by 4 bases and J by 2 bases; unmatched bases: 18. Germline lookup yields CDR1 SGHAT and CDR2 FQNNGV. The CDR3 length is 19 residues. The CDR3 loop reads CASSSGFERGPILQETQYF. The CDR3 bases are TGTGCCAGCAGCTCCGGCTTTGAGCGGGGGCCTATACTACAAGAGACCCAGTACTTC.

The chain links TRBV9 to TRBJ1-1; no clear D. Trimming shortened V by 5 bases and J by 4 bases, and 15 bases separated the two germline ends. Looked up from germline, CDR1 is SGDLS and CDR2 is YYNGEE. The CDR3 spans 14 residues. The CDR3 coding sequence is TGTGCCAGCAGTCCGGGGTTGACGGCCACTGAAGCTTTCTTT. Amino acids: CASSPGLTATEAFF. The full variable domain, in which reference TRBV9 and TRBJ1-1 provide the parts outside the CDR3, is DSGVTQTPKHLITATGQRVTLRCSPRSGDLSVYWYQQSLDQGLQFLIQYYNGEERAKGNILERFSAQQFPDLHSELNLSSLELGDSALYFCASSPGLTATEAFFGQGTRLTVV.

The V call is TRBV6-5, the J call TRBJ2-7; TRBD2 matches at 12 bases. With 2 bases clipped from V and 0 bases from J, the junction kept 2 bases outside the gene matches. Germline V CDR1 and CDR2: MNHEY, SVGAGI. The length of the CDR3 is 16 residues. CDR3 sequence reads: CASSYLAGGSSYEQYF. The CDR3 nucleotides read TGTGCCAGCAGTTACCTAGCGGGGGGGAGCTCCTACGAGCAGTACTTC.

The chain recombines TRBV12-3 or TRBV12-4 with TRBJ1-1; the D is unclear. The length of the CDR3 is 13 residues. V was trimmed by 3 bases and J by 1 base, leaving 6 bases between them. In DNA form, the CDR3 reads TGTGCCAGCAGTTTCCCGGGGAACACTGAAGCTTTCTTT. It encodes CASSFPGNTEAFF.

The rearrangement uses TRBV7-3 and TRBJ2-6, with 11 bases aligning to TRBD2. The CDR3 length is 17 residues. Losses at the gene ends were 5 bases for V and 0 bases for J; bases not matched to a gene: 3. The germline V gene encodes CDR1 SGHTA and CDR2 FQGTGA. The CDR3 is CASSPGTSGSGANVLTF. CDR3 DNA: TGTGCCAGCAGCCCCGGGACTAGCGGCTCTGGGGCCAACGTCCTGACTTTC.

This chain joins TRBV7-6 and TRBJ1-2, with 9 bases that match TRBD1. The CDR3 has 15 residues. V was clipped by 5 bases and J by 7 bases; unmatched bases: 11. The germline V gene has CDR1 SGHVS and CDR2 FNYEAQ. The CDR3, as DNA: TGTGCCAGCAGCCTCACTACTACAGGGGGCAGTGGCTACACCTTC. It specifies CASSLTTTGGSGYTF.

The V gene is TRBV19, the J gene TRBJ1-6; TRBD1 might be the D (6 bases). CDR3 length: 17 residues. Deletions cut 5 bases from V and 0 bases from J, with 14 bases between. CDR1 LNHDA and CDR2 SQIVND come from the germline V gene (reference sequence). The CDR3 protein is CASSPQDRLSYNSPLHF. The CDR3 nucleotides read TGTGCCAGTAGTCCTCAAGACAGGCTCTCCTATAATTCACCCCTCCACTTT.

The chain recombines TRBV12-3 or TRBV12-4 with TRBJ1-1; weak D call: TRBD1 (6 bases). V lost 5 bases, J lost 7 bases, and 11 bases lay in between. The CDR3 extends over 12 amino acids. The chain's CDR3 is CASSRQGNEAFF. The CDR3 coding sequence is TGTGCCAGCAGTCGTCAGGGGAATGAAGCTTTCTTT.

This clone was detected a few times. This sequence joins TRBV11-2 and TRBJ1-1; maybe TRBD1 (5 bases). With 2 bases removed from V and 3 bases from J, the gap between germline ends came to 7 bases. Germline V gene lookup returns CDR1 SGHAT and CDR2 FQNNGV. The CDR3 has 13 amino acids. This CDR3 is CASSLLGHTEAFF. Written as DNA, the CDR3 is TGTGCCAGCAGCTTATTGGGGCACACTGAAGCTTTCTTT.

V usage is TRBV6-5 and J usage is TRBJ1-5; no firm D call. The length of the CDR3 is 16 residues. Trimming removed 0 bases from V and 0 bases from J, with 9 bases in between. Germline values: CDR1 MNHEY, CDR2 SVGAGI. CDR3 nucleotide sequence: TGTGCCAGCAGTTACTCGAAGCACGCTAGCAATCAGCCCCAGCATTTT. Encoded protein: CASSYSKHASNQPQHF.

The chain carries TRBV15 and TRBJ1-4; D perhaps matches TRBD1 (6 bases). Germline loops: CDR1 LNHNV, CDR2 YYDKDF (reference sequence). The CDR3 runs to 16 residues. Trimming cost V 0 bases and J 4 bases, with 12 bases left between them. The CDR3 loop reads CATSRDRPGVNEKLFF. The CDR3 DNA reads TGTGCCACCAGCAGAGACCGGCCAGGGGTTAATGAAAAACTGTTTTTT. Together with reference TRBV15 and TRBJ1-4, the CDR3 gives the full variable domain: DAMVIQNPRYQVTQFGKPVTLSCSQTLNHNVMYWYQQKSSQAPKLLFHYYDKDFNNEADTPDNFQSRRPNTSFCFLDIRSPGLGDTAMYLCATSRDRPGVNEKLFFGSGTQLSVL.

Worth noting for this clone: One end of the junction varies from germline; a read error may be responsible. The chain recombines TRBV6-1 with TRBJ1-1, with no clear D. CDR1 and CDR2 (germline): MNHNS, SASEGT. This CDR3 comprises 14 residues. CDR3 sequence reads: CASSKATGFTEAFF. The CDR3, as DNA: TGTGCCAGCAGTAAAGCAACGGGGTTCACTGAAGCTTTCTTT.

CDR3 coding DNA: TGCAGCGTTGATCGCCTCCCAGCGGGGGCAAAGGGAGATACGCAGTATTTT. Translating it yields CSVDRLPAGAKGDTQYF. This chain connects TRBV29-1 to TRBJ2-3, with TRBD2 matching 8 bases. The CDR3 is made up of 17 amino acids. Losses at the gene ends were 3 bases for V and 5 bases for J; bases not matched to a gene: 16. The germline V gene encodes CDR1 SQVTM and CDR2 ANQGSEA.

Remarks on this clone: Other DNA sequences within the sample encode an identical CDR3. The chain has TRBV5-1 and TRBJ2-1, with TRBD2 identical over 11 bases. Germline-derived CDR1 and CDR2 are SGHRS and YFSETQ. This CDR3 is built from 15 residues. J was trimmed by 3 bases and V by 4 bases; bases with no gene match: 3. CDR3 protein: CASSLSGGDYNEQFF. The CDR3 nucleotides read TGCGCCAGCAGCCTTAGCGGGGGGGACTACAATGAGCAGTTCTTC.

The chain's CDR3 is CASSYFFFDRGPEAFF. The CDR3 coding sequence is TGTGCCAGCAGTTACTTTTTCTTTGACAGGGGGCCTGAAGCTTTCTTT. The V call is TRBV6-2 or TRBV6-3, the J call TRBJ1-1, with 10 bases aligning to TRBD1. The CDR3 contains 16 residues. Germline V lookup: CDR1 MNHEY, CDR2 SVGEGT. V trimming: 1 base; J trimming: 6 bases; junction bases outside the gene matches: 8.

The genes are TRBV9 and TRBJ2-3, with 12 bases that match TRBD2. The CDR3 is 15 residues long. Germline trimming cut 1 base from V and 6 bases from J; bases unmatched to any gene: 3. Germline V gene sequence: CDR1 SGDLS, CDR2 YYNGEE. The DNA of the CDR3 is TGTGCCAGCAGCGTAACGCTAGCGGGGGGGGATACGCAGTATTTT. It codes for CASSVTLAGGDTQYF. Based on the CDR3 plus reference TRBV9 and TRBJ2-3, the full variable domain is DSGVTQTPKHLITATGQRVTLRCSPRSGDLSVYWYQQSLDQGLQFLIQYYNGEERAKGNILERFSAQQFPDLHSELNLSSLELGDSALYFCASSVTLAGGDTQYFGPGTRLTVL.

This chain connects TRBV7-3 to TRBJ1-2; tentative D call: TRBD1 (6 bases). The CDR3 totals 14 residues. Trimming removed 2 bases at V and 7 bases at J, with 14 bases between. Germline V gives CDR1 SGHTA, CDR2 FQGTGA. As DNA, the CDR3 is TGTGCCAGCAGCTTAGAGAGGGGGTCTGGTGGCTACACCTTC. Protein: CASSLERGSGGYTF. The whole variable domain, remainder taken from reference TRBV7-3 and TRBJ1-2, is GAGVSQTPSNKVTEKGKYVELRCDPISGHTALYWYRQSLGQGPEFLIYFQGTGAADDSGLPNDRFFAVRPEGSVSTLKIQRTERGDSAVYLCASSLERGSGGYTFGSGTRLTVV.

V usage is TRBV7-3 and J usage is TRBJ2-2; 8 positions match TRBD1. The CDR3 covers 18 residues. CDR1 is SGHTA and CDR2 is FQGTGA in the germline V gene. The ends lost 1 base at V and 4 bases at J; junction bases unmatched: 11. CDR3 DNA: TGTGCCAGCAGCTTAAGGGCTCCAGGGGGCTCGGGCACCGGGGAGCTGTTTTTT. It codes for CASSLRAPGGSGTGELFF.

V gene TRBV29-1 combines with J gene TRBJ2-1; tentatively, D is TRBD2 (5 bases). Trimming removed 0 bases from V and 12 bases from J, with 12 bases in between. CDR3 size: 12 residues. The germline V gene encodes CDR1 SQVTM and CDR2 ANQGSEA. In DNA, the CDR3 is TGCAGCGTTGAAGAGGGAGATTCTCCGCAGTTCTTC. Residues: CSVEEGDSPQFF.

The rearrangement uses TRBV10-3 and TRBJ1-2; 10 bases agree with TRBD1. V was clipped by 4 bases and J by 6 bases; unmatched bases: 5. Germline V CDR1 and CDR2: ENHRY, SYGVKD. CDR3 length: 14 residues. This CDR3 is CAISVPGTGDGYTF. DNA for the CDR3: TGTGCCATCAGTGTTCCCGGGACAGGGGATGGCTACACCTTC.

CDR3 bases: TGCACCAGCAGCCACACACTACCCCCGGGCAATGAGCAGTTCTTC. The encoded protein is CTSSHTLPPGNEQFF. The chain employs TRBV1 and TRBJ2-1; the D call TRBD2 from the table was never checked on the DNA. TRBV1 has pseudogene status. The CDR3 length is 15 residues.

The rearrangement links TRBV14 to TRBJ2-2, with a possible D match to TRBD2 (5 bases). Trimming took off 4 bases at V and 3 bases at J, with 15 bases between the two ends. CDR1 SGHDN and CDR2 FVKESK come from the germline V gene. This CDR3 region has 16 residues. This CDR3 is CASSRGTRVYTGELFF. The CDR3 DNA reads TGTGCCAGCAGCCGAGGAACTAGGGTGTACACCGGGGAGCTGTTTTTT.

This sequence joins TRBV6-5 and TRBJ2-7; 9 positions agree with TRBD2. V was pared by 2 bases and J by 0 bases, with 2 bases of the junction left unmatched. This CDR3 contains 15 residues. The germline V gene encodes CDR1 MNHEY and CDR2 SVGAGI. CDR3 protein: CASSYSGRFSYEQYF. CDR3 in DNA: TGTGCCAGCAGTTACAGCGGGAGGTTCTCCTACGAGCAGTACTTC.

The gene calls are TRBV2 and TRBJ1-4; D not resolved. Germline V gene sequence: CDR1 SNHLY, CDR2 FYNNEI. Between the trimmed V and J ends, which lost 8 bases and 5 bases, there was a span of 3 bases. The CDR3 extends over 10 amino acids. The CDR3 sequence: CASRNEKLFF. CDR3 nucleotides: TGTGCCAGCCGGAATGAAAAACTGTTTTTT.